The clone carrying this T cell receptor beta chain was counted a few times. Its antigen is unidentified. V was pared by 0 bases and J by 6 bases, with 28 bases between. Germline loops: CDR1 SGHVS, CDR2 FQNEAQ. The CDR3 has 20 residues. Healthy Caucasians alone served as donors. The data belong to a study of identical twins. Study-level points and caveats: The study based its conclusions on cross-sectional statistical analysis and did not follow the same donors. Out-of-frame alpha sequences common to twins were enriched for low generation probability.

With template switching, a universal primer site was added, and the cDNA carried unique molecular identifiers. Each CDR3 protein gets one entry after TCRdb re-called the 5' RACE reads with MiXCR. This sample has approximately 690,000 distinct CDR3 sequences, with around 6.1% found just once. The sequencing sample was made of naive T cells sorted from blood. This TCR came from a man aged 18 to 29 in good health. The rearrangement uses TRBV7-8 and TRBJ2-3; D remains ambiguous. The chain's CDR3 is CASSLASLSGPILLRDTQYF. The CDR3 DNA reads as TGTGCCAGCAGCTTAGCCTCCCTTTCCGGGCCCATCCTCCTCAGGGATACGCAGTATTTT.